These 13 T cell receptor beta chains came from one sample sequenced in a study of persistence of HIV-infected CD4 T cells (dated by TCRdb to 2020 to 2021). The treatment or condition tag for this specimen amounts to: suppressive antiretroviral therapy. Cells were stimulated with anti-CD3/anti-CD28 magnetic beads as a nonspecific positive control representing the CD4+ T cell repertoire. Responding CD4+ T cells were sorted on the basis of upregulation of both CD40 ligand and CD69. The immunoSEQ hsTCRB assay version 4 in survey mode was used to sequence TCRbeta repertoires from genomic DNA. The immuneACCESS repertoire file appears here via TCRdb, limited to in-frame rearrangements. These files lack a portion of the clones; in checked studies, under half of the deficit traces to unresolved V genes, and the cause of the others is not known. The sample has 40,000 to 55,000 clones on record, about 90% of them singletons. The ten largest clones represent 3.3% of the sample.

Their antigens remain unidentified. Material: CD4+ T cells sorted from PBMCs after approximately 18-hour stimulation, obtained from a patient who received antiretroviral therapy. The label giving this sample's cell subset or site can be read as: CD40L+CD69+ CD4 T cells responding to anti-CD3/anti-CD28 beads, representing the overall repertoire. These receptors originate from an adult woman with HIV who was CMV-seropositive.

This clone was detected only a few times. The rearrangement links TRBV2 to TRBJ1-1; D may be TRBD1 (5 bases). Germline-derived CDR1 and CDR2 are SNHLY and FYNNEI. V was pared by 5 bases and J by 0 bases, with 7 bases between. CDR3 length: 13 residues. The CDR3 sequence: CASSLRVNTEAFF. The DNA for the CDR3 is TGTGCCAGCAGTCTCAGGGTGAACACTGAAGCTTTCTTT.

This chain joins TRBV24-1 and TRBJ2-4; TRBD1 is a possible D gene (6 bases). The ends were cut back, 9 bases at V and 6 bases at J, with 20 bases in the middle. CDR1 is KGHDR and CDR2 is SFDVKD in the germline V gene. The CDR3 sequence is 15 residues long. The CDR3 DNA reads as TGTGCCACCGCGAGAGGGGGAAGCGGCGGAAACATTCAGTACTTC. This codes for CATARGGSGGNIQYF.

The chain has TRBV6-1 and TRBJ1-4, with D possibly TRBD1 on 5 matching bases. The CDR3 is made up of 13 amino acids. Germline V gives CDR1 MNHNS, CDR2 SASEGT. The V gene lost 7 bases and the J gene lost 6 bases, with 12 bases spanning the gap. CDR3 sequence reads: CASKGWGDEKLFF. The CDR3, as DNA: TGTGCCAGCAAGGGGTGGGGAGATGAAAAACTGTTTTTT.

The rearrangement links TRBV19 to TRBJ1-2; D may be TRBD1 (6 bases). CDR3 length equals 16 residues. Germline CDR1 reads LNHDA; CDR2 reads SQIVND (reference sequence). V was trimmed by 7 bases and J by 7 bases, leaving 25 bases between them. The CDR3 reads CASTSSWSGGGFGYTF. The CDR3 DNA reads TGTGCCAGTACCAGTAGTTGGTCCGGAGGGGGATTTGGCTACACCTTC.

The chain is built from TRBV7-3 and TRBJ1-1; D unresolved. In germline, CDR1 is SGHTA, CDR2 FQGTGA. The CDR3 extends over 14 amino acids. V was cut by 2 bases and J by 1 base, with 8 bases left in between. This CDR3 reads CASSLSLQNTEAFF. DNA for the CDR3: TGTGCCAGCAGCTTATCTTTGCAGAACACTGAAGCTTTCTTT.

The chain combines TRBV12-3 or TRBV12-4 with TRBJ1-6; unclear D gene. Deletions cut 6 bases from V and 6 bases from J, with 6 bases between. The CDR3 length is 12 residues. The CDR3 sequence: CASSQTNSPLHF. CDR3 in DNA: TGTGCCAGCAGCCAAACTAATTCACCCCTCCACTTT.

In its sample, this clone was seen once. The V gene is TRBV4-1, the J gene TRBJ2-1, with 10 bases identical to TRBD2. Germline V gene lookup returns CDR1 MGHRA and CDR2 YSYEKL. V shed 1 base, J shed 6 bases, and the junction held 18 bases outside the gene matches. The CDR3 sequence is 20 residues long. In DNA, the CDR3 is TGCGCCAGCAGCCAAGGCGGGCTAGCGGGGGTCCTTTCCCACAGCAATGAGCAGTTCTTC. It codes for CASSQGGLAGVLSHSNEQFF.

The rearrangement joins TRBV6-5 to TRBJ1-2; D is perhaps TRBD1 (5 bases). V was cut by 2 bases and J by 2 bases, with 6 bases left in between. The germline CDR1 and CDR2 sequences are MNHEY and SVGAGI. The CDR3 is 13 residues long. The CDR3 DNA is TGTGCCAGCAGTTACGACAGAAACTATGGCTACACCTTC. Its protein product is CASSYDRNYGYTF.

This clone was recorded only once. The chain joins TRBV18 to TRBJ2-3; D call uncertain. The CDR3 spans 13 residues. Germline CDR1 KGHSH, CDR2 LQKENI. V shed 3 bases and J shed 6 bases, with 10 bases lying between them. The DNA for the CDR3 is TGTGCCAGCTCACCGGACCCGTGGGATACGCAGTATTTT. Its translation: CASSPDPWDTQYF. The full variable domain, in which reference TRBV18 and TRBJ2-3 provide the parts outside the CDR3, is NAGVMQNPRHLVRRRGQEARLRCSPMKGHSHVYWYRQLPEEGLKFMVYLQKENIIDESGMPKERFSAEFPKEGPSILRIQQVVRGDSAAYFCASSPDPWDTQYFGPGTRLTVL.

The genes are TRBV7-2 and TRBJ2-2; 9 bases are shared with TRBD1. The CDR3 consists of 16 residues. With V trimmed by 5 bases and J by 2 bases, 6 bases remained unmatched. Germline CDR1 reads SGHTA; CDR2 reads FQGNSA. CDR3 DNA sequence: TGTGCCAGCAGCCCGACAGGGGGTCCCAACACCGGGGAGCTGTTTTTT. Encoded protein: CASSPTGGPNTGELFF.

Here the CDR3 reads CASSLVAGQGVETQYF. CDR3 in DNA: TGTGCCAGCAGCTTAGTTGCAGGGCAGGGAGTAGAGACCCAGTACTTC. This sequence joins TRBV11-3 and TRBJ2-5, with D tentatively TRBD1 or TRBD2 (5 bases each). This CDR3 region has 16 residues. The V gene's germline CDR1 is SGHNT and CDR2 YENEEA. V gave up 1 base and J gave up 4 bases, with 16 bases separating them.

The rearrangement joins TRBV6-5 to TRBJ2-3; TRBD1 might be the D (5 bases). V gave up 7 bases and J gave up 7 bases, with 9 bases separating them. Germline V gene lookup returns CDR1 MNHEY and CDR2 SVGAGI. This CDR3 contains 11 residues. The CDR3 sequence is CASTAGHTQYF. CDR3 sequence (DNA): TGTGCCAGCACCGCAGGGCATACGCAGTATTTT.

The chain carries TRBV6-4 and TRBJ2-3; no firm D call. Per germline, CDR1 MRHNA and CDR2 SNTAGT. V was trimmed by 0 bases and J by 1 base, leaving 14 bases between them. The CDR3 sequence is 17 residues long. The CDR3 loop reads CASSDSKNSLGTDTQYF. CDR3 DNA sequence: TGTGCCAGCAGTGACTCGAAGAACAGTCTCGGCACAGATACGCAGTATTTT.